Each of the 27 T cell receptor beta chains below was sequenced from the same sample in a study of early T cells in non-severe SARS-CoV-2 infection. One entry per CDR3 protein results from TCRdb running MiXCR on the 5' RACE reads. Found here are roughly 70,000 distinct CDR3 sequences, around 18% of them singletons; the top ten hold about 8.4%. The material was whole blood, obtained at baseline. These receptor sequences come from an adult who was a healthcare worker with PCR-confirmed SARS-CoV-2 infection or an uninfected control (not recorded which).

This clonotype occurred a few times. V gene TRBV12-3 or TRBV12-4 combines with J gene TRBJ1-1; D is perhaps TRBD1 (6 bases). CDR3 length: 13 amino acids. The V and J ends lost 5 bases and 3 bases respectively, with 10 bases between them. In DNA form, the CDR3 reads TGTGCCAGCAGTCCGACAGGATACACTGAAGCTTTCTTT. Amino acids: CASSPTGYTEAFF.

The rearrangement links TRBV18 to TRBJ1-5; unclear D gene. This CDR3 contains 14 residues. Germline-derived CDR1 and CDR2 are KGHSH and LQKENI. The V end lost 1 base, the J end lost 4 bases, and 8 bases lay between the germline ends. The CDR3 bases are TGTGCCAGCTCACCACGGCAAGATAATCAGCCCCAGCATTTT. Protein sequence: CASSPRQDNQPQHF.

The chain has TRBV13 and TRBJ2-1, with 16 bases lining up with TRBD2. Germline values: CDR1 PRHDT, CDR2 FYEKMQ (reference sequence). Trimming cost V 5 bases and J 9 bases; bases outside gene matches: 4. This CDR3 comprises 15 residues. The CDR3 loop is CASSPGLAGGGEQFF. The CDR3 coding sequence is TGTGCCAGCAGCCCGGGACTAGCGGGAGGGGGTGAGCAGTTCTTC.

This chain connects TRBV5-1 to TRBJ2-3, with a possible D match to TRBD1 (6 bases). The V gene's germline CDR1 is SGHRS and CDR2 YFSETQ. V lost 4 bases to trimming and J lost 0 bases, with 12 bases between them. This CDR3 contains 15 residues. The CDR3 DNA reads TGCGCCAGCAGCCGCTGGACAGCTAGCACAGATACGCAGTATTTT. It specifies CASSRWTASTDTQYF.

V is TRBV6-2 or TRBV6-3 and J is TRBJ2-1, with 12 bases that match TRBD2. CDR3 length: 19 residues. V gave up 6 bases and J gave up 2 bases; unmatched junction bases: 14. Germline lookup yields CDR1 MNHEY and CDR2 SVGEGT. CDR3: CASSRIKHLAGGPYNEQFF. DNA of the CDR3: TGTGCCAGCAGCCGGATAAAACACCTAGCGGGAGGGCCCTACAATGAGCAGTTCTTC.

The CDR3 DNA sequence: TGCGCCAGCAGCCAAGTCGCCGGGAGGGCCGGTGAGCAGTTCTTC. Protein sequence: CASSQVAGRAGEQFF. The chain joins TRBV4-3 to TRBJ2-1, with 8 bases matching TRBD2. Germline CDR1 LGHNA, CDR2 YSLEER. J gave up 9 bases and V 1 base, and 8 bases lay outside the gene matches. This CDR3 comprises 15 residues.

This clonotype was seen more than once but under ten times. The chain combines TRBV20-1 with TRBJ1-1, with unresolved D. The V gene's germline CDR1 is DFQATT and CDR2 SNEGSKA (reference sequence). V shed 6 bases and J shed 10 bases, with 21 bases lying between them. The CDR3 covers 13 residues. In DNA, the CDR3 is TGCAGTGCGAACCCCCAGGCGGGGATGGGAGCTTTCTTT. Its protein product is CSANPQAGMGAFF.

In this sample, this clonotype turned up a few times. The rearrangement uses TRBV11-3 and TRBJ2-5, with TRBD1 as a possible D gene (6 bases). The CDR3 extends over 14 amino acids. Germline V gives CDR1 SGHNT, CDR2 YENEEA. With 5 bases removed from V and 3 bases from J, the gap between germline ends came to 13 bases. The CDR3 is CASSATAGEETQYF. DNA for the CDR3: TGTGCCAGCAGCGCCACGGCAGGGGAAGAGACCCAGTACTTC.

The CDR3 reads CSARPGGNQPQHF. Here the CDR3 DNA reads TGCAGTGCTAGACCAGGAGGGAATCAGCCCCAGCATTTT. This chain uses TRBV20-1 with TRBJ1-5; D not resolved. The CDR3 runs 13 residues. CDR1 is DFQATT, CDR2 SNEGSKA, per germline (reference sequence). Trimming pared 2 bases from V and 4 bases from J, leaving 9 bases between.

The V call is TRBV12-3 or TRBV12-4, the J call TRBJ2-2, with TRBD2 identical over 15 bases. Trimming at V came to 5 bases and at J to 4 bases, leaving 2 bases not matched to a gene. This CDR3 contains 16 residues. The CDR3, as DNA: TGTGCCAGCAGTCGGGGACTAGCGGGGGGCACCGGGGAGCTGTTTTTT. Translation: CASSRGLAGGTGELFF.

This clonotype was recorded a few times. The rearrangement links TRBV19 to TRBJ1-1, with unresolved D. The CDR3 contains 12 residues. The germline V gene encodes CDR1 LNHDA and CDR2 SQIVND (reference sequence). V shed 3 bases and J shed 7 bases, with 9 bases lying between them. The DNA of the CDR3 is TGTGCCAGTAGTATTGGCCGGGTTGAAGCTTTCTTT. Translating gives CASSIGRVEAFF.

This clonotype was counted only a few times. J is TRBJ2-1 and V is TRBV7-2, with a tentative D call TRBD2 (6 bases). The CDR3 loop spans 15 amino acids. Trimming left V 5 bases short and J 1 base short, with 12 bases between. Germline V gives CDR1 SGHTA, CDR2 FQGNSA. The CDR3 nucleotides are TGTGCCAGCAGCCTGCGGGGCCTGTCCTACAATGAGCAGTTCTTC. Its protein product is CASSLRGLSYNEQFF.

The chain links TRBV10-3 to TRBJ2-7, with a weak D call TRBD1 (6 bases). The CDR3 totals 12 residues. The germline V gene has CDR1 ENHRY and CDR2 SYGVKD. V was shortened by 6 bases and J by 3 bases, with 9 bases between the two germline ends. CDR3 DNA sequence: TGTGCCATCAGCCCGGACAGCTACGAGCAGTACTTC. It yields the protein CAISPDSYEQYF.

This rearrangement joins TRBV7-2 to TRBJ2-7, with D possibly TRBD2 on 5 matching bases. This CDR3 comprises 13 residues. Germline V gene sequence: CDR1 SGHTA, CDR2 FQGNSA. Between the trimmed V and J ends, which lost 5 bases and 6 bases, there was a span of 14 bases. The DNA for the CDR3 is TGTGCCAGCAGCCCCGGCGGGCTTTCCGAGCAGTACTTC. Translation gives CASSPGGLSEQYF.

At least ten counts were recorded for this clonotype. CDR3 nucleotide sequence: TGTGCCATCAGTGACCAAGGACTAGCGGGAGCGAGGACCGGGGAGCTGTTTTTT. Encoded protein: CAISDQGLAGARTGELFF. J is TRBJ2-2 and V is TRBV10-3; TRBD2 matches at 13 bases. From germline, CDR1 is ENHRY and CDR2 SYGVKD. J was trimmed by 5 bases and V by 3 bases; bases with no gene match: 9. The CDR3 spans 18 residues.

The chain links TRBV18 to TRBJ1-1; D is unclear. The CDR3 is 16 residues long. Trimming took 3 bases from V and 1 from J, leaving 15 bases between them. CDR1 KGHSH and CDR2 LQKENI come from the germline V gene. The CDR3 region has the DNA TGTGCCAGCTCACCCCGGGAGGGCACGGCGAACACTGAAGCTTTCTTT. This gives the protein CASSPREGTANTEAFF.

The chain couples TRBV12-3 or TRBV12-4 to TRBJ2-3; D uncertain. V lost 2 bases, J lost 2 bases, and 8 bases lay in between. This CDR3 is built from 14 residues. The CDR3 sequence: CASSLFRPTDTQYF. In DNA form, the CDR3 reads TGTGCCAGCAGTTTATTTCGACCCACAGATACGCAGTATTTT.

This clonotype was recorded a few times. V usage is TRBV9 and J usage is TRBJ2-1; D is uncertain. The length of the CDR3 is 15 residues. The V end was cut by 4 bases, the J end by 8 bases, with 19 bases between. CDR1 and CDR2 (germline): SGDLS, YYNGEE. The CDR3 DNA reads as TGTGCCAGCAGCCCCGATAGGACCCCTTCCGATGAGCAGTTCTTC. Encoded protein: CASSPDRTPSDEQFF.

The CDR3 bases are TGTGCCAGCAGTTTCGTCGGACAGCCCTACGAGCAGTACTTC. It yields the protein CASSFVGQPYEQYF. J is TRBJ2-7 and V is TRBV6-2 or TRBV6-3; possibly TRBD1 for D (6 bases). CDR3 length: 14 residues. Germline lookup yields CDR1 MNHEY and CDR2 SVGEGT. With 4 bases removed from V and 2 bases from J, the gap between germline ends came to 12 bases.

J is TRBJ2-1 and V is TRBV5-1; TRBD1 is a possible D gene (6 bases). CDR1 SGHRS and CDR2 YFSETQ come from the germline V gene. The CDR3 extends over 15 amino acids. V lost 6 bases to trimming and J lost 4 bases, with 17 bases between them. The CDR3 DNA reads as TGCGCCAGCAAAGAAAGAGGGACAACATACAATGAGCAGTTCTTC. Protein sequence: CASKERGTTYNEQFF.

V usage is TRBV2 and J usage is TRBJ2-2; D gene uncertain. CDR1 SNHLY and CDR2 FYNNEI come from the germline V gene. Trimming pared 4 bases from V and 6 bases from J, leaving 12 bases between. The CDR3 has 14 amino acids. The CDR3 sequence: CASSGSPWAGELFF. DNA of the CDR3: TGTGCCAGCAGTGGCTCTCCCTGGGCCGGGGAGCTGTTTTTT.

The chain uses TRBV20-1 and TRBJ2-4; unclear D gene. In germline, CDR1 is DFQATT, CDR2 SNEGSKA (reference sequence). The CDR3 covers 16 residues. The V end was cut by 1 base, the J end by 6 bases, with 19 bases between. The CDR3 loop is CSARVVAAARRNIQYF. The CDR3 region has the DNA TGCAGTGCTAGAGTGGTGGCGGCGGCCAGAAGAAACATTCAGTACTTC.

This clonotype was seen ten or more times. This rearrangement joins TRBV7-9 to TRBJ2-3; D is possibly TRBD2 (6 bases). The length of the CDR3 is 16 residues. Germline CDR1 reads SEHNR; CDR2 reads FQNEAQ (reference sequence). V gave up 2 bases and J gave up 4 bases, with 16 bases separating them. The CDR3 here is CASSLTSWRGADTQYF. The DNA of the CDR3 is TGTGCCAGCAGCTTAACTAGCTGGCGCGGGGCAGATACGCAGTATTTT.

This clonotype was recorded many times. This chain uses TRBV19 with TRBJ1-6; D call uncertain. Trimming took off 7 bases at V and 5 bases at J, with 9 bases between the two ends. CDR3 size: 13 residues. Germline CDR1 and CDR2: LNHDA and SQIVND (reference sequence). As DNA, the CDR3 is TGTGCCAGTAAGGAGTTGGATAATTCACCCCTCCACTTT. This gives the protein CASKELDNSPLHF.

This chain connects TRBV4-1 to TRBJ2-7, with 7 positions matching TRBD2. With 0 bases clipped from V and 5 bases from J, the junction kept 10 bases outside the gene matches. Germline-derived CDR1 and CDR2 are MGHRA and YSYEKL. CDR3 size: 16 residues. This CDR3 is CASSQEWTSSAHEQYF. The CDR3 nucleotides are TGCGCCAGCAGCCAAGAGTGGACTAGTTCCGCCCACGAGCAGTACTTC.

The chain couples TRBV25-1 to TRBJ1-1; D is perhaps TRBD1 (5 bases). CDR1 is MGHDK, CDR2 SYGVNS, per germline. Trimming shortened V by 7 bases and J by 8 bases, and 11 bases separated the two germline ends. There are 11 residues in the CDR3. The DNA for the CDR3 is TGTGCCAGCACGAGGGGTGGAGAAGCTTTCTTT. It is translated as CASTRGGEAFF.

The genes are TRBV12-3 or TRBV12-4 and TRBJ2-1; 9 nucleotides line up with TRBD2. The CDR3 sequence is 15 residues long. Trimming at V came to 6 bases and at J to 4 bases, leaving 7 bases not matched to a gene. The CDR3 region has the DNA TGTGCCAGCAGCCTAGGGACTAGCAGTTACAATGAGCAGTTCTTC. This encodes CASSLGTSSYNEQFF.